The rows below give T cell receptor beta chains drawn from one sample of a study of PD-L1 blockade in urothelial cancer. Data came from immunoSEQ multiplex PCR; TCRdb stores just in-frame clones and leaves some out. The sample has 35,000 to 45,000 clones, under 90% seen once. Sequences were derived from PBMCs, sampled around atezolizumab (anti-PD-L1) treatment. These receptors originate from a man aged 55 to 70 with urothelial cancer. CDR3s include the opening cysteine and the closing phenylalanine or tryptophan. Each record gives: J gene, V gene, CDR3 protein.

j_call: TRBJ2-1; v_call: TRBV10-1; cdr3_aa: CASSSSGPYNEQFF
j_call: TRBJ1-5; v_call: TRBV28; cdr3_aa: CASSFGGAVNQPQHF
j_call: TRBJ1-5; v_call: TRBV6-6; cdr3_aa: CASSSGGGSAQHF
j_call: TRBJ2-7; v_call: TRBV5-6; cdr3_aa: CASSLLSTYEQYF
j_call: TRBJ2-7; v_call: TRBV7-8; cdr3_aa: CASSPTGQGGSYEQYF
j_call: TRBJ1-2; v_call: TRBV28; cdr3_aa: CASSLGLSIGVGYGYTF
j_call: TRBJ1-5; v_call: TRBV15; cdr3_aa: CATSTRRTGGQPQHF
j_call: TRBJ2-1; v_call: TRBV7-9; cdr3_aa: CASSLAAGGDNEQFF
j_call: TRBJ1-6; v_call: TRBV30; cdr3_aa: CALNRGRRGSPLHF
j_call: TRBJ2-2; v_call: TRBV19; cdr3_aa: CASSTPAARELFF
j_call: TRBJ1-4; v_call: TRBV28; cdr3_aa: CASNPTGLVNEKLFF
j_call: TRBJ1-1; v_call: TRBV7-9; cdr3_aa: CASSRDRTNTEAFF
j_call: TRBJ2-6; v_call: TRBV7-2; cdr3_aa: CASSISGGISGANVLTF
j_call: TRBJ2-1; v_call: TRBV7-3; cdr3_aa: CASSLDREGYNEQFF
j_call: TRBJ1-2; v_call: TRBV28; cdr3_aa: CASSPGQNYGYTF
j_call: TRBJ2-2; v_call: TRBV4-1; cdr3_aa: CASSQALAGTNTGELFF
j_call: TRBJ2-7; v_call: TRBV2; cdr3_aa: CASSPNYEQYF
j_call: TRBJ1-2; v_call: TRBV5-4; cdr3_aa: CASSASTGNYGYTF
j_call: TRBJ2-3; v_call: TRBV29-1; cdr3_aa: CSVENLVTGGTDTQYF
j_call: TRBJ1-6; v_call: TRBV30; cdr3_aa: CAWSGNPGQGNSPLHF
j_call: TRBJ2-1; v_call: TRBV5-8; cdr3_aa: CASSFLGFSGGFGEQFF
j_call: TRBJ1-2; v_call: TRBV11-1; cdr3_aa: CASSLAGPNYGYTF
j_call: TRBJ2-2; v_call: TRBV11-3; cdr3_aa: CASSLDGREAGELFF
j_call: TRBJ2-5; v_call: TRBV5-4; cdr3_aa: CASSPSGAGAGTQYF
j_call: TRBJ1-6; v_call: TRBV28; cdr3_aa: CASSLVTSDRAYSPLHF
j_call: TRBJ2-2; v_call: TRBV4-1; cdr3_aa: CASSLESGSRWSPGELFF
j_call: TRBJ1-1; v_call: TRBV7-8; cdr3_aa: CASSTRTGTEAFF
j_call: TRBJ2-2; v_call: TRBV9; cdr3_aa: CASSATLAANTGELFF
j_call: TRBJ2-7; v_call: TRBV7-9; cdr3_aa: CASSRGSAQDEQYF
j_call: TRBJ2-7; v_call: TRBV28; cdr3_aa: CASRSQATYEQYF
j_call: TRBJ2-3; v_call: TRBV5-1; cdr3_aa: CASSPGTSRTDTQYF
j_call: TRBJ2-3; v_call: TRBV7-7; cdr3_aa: CASSLALTGDGADTQYF
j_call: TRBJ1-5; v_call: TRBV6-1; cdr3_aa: CASMRQGGDQPQHF